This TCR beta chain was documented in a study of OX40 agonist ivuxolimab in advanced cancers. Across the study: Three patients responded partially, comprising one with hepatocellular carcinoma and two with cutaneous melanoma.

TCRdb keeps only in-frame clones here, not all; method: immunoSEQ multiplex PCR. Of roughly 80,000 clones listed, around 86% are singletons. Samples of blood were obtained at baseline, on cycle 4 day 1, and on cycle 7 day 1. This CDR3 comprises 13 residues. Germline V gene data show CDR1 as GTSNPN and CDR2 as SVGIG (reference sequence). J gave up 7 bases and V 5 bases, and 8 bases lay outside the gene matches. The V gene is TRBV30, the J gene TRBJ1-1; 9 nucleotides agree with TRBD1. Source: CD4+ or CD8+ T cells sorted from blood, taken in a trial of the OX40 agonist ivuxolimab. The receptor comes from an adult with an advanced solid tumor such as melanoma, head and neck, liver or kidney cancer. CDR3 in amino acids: CAWWGQGKIEAFF. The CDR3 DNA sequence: TGTGCCTGGTGGGGACAGGGAAAAATTGAAGCTTTCTTT.